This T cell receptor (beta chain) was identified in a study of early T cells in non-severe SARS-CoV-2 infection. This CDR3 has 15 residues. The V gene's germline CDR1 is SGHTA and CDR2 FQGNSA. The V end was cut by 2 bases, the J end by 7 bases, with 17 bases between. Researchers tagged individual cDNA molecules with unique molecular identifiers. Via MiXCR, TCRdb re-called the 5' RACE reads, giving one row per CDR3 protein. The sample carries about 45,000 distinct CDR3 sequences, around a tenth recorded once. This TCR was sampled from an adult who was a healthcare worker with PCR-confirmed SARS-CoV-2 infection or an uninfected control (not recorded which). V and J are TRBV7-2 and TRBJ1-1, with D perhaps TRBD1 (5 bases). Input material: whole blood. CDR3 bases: TGTGCCAGCAGCTTACATTTTTTCGGGGCGATTGAAGCTTTCTTT. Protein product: CASSLHFFGAIEAFF.